This TCR beta chain emerged from a study of shared T cell receptors in the human thymus. This clone was detected only once. Sequencing was performed with immunoSEQ multiplex PCR; in TCRdb, only in-frame clones are kept and a portion is missing. The repertoire includes 700,000 to 750,000 clones, 80% to 90% of them detected once, and about 0.0098% sits in the top ten. This sample was also put to use in a study of human thymus T cells.

The TCR sequence derives from a girl under three years old with a congenital heart defect. The sequenced material came from thymocytes.

The CDR3 nucleotides read TGTGCCAGCAGCTGGGCTAGCTCTAGCACAGATACGCAGTATTTT. Translation gives CASSWASSSTDTQYF. The chain combines TRBV5-6 with TRBJ2-3, with TRBD2 as a possible D gene (5 bases). The V and J ends lost 3 bases and 0 bases respectively, with 11 bases between them. The germline V gene has CDR1 SGHDT and CDR2 YYEEEE. The CDR3 runs 15 residues.